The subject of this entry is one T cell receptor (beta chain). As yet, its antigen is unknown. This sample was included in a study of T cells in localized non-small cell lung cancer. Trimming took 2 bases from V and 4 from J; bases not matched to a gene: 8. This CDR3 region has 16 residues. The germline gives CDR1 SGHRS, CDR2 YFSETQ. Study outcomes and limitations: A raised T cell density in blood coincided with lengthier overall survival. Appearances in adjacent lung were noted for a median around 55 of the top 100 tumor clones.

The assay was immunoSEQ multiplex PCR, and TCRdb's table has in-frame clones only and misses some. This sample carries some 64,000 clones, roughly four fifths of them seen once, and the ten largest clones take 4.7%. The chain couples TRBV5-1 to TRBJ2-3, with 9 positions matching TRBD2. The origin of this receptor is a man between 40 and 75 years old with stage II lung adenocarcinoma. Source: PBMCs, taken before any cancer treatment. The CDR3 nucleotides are TGCGCCAGCAGCTTAGGCGGGAGGGCCAGGGCAGATACGCAGTATTTT. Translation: CASSLGGRARADTQYF.